These 11 T cell receptor beta chains came from one sample sequenced in a study of shared clonotypes between healthy human individuals. Repertoires were generated with immunoSEQ multiplex PCR, while TCRdb's copy carries only in-frame clones and drops some. Of fewer than 1.6 million clones in the sample, around 98.5% were seen once. The specimen was naive CD4+ T cells sorted from blood. Subset: CD45RA+ positively selected. The receptors come from a man younger than 40 in good health.

The V call is TRBV5-1, the J call TRBJ2-7; the D gene is possibly TRBD1 (6 bases). Trimming took off 4 bases at V and 7 bases at J, with 24 bases between the two ends. Germline V CDR1 and CDR2: SGHRS, YFSETQ. The CDR3 spans 16 residues. The CDR3 loop is CASSPRGTGRLWEQYF. DNA for the CDR3: TGCGCCAGCAGCCCCCGAGGTACAGGGCGATTGTGGGAGCAGTACTTC. The entire variable domain, with the rest obtained from reference TRBV5-1 and TRBJ2-7, is as follows: KAGVTQTPRYLIKTRGQQVTLSCSPISGHRSVSWYQQTPGQGLQFLFEYFSETQRNKGNFPGRFSGRQFSNSRSEMNVSTLELGDSALYLCASSPRGTGRLWEQYFGPGTRLTVT.

This sequence joins TRBV7-9 and TRBJ1-4, with D perhaps matching TRBD1 (6 bases). Trimming removed 4 bases at V and 7 bases at J, with 25 bases between. The CDR3 has 18 residues. CDR1 is SEHNR, CDR2 FQNEAQ, per germline (reference sequence). The CDR3 nucleotides are TGTGCCAGCAGCTCCCGGGGCGCTAGGGACGCCAGGGGTGAAAAACTGTTTTTT. Its protein is CASSSRGARDARGEKLFF.

This clone was seen once. V usage is TRBV28 and J usage is TRBJ2-5; the match to TRBD2 covers 12 bases. The CDR3 loop spans 16 amino acids. The trim removed 6 bases at V and 2 bases at J, leaving 7 bases unmatched. From germline, CDR1 is MDHEN and CDR2 SYDVKM. This CDR3 reads CASRPRLAGEQETQYF. CDR3 bases: TGTGCCAGCAGGCCTAGACTAGCGGGAGAACAAGAGACCCAGTACTTC.

The V and J genes are TRBV6-1 and TRBJ1-5; no firm D call. The CDR3 totals 17 residues. V was trimmed by 6 bases and J by 0 bases, leaving 18 bases between them. The germline CDR1 and CDR2 sequences are MNHNS and SASEGT. CDR3 protein: CASSELKQKYSNQPQHF. The CDR3 DNA follows: TGTGCCAGCAGCGAACTGAAACAGAAATATAGCAATCAGCCCCAGCATTTT.

This clone was counted once. The rearrangement links TRBV21-1 to TRBJ1-1; TRBD1 is taken as the D call from the table, unchecked against the DNA. TRBV21-1 constitutes a pseudogene. This CDR3 is 16 amino acids long. CDR3: CASSKRHLGVITEAFF. CDR3 DNA sequence: TGTGCCAGCAGCAAGAGACACCTCGGCGTTATCACTGAAGCTTTCTTT.

The chain is built from TRBV19 and TRBJ2-7; D is possibly TRBD1 or TRBD2 (6 bases each). There are 17 residues in the CDR3. CDR1 and CDR2 from the germline V gene are LNHDA and SQIVND (reference sequence). Deletions cut 6 bases from V and 3 bases from J, with 24 bases between. CDR3 nucleotides: TGTGCCAGTAGGCCTGGGGGGACAATCACGTCCCGCTACGAGCAGTACTTC. It yields the protein CASRPGGTITSRYEQYF.

The chain combines TRBV28 with TRBJ2-1; the D is unclear. Trimming stripped 5 bases from V and 5 bases from J, with 16 bases between. The germline V gene has CDR1 MDHEN and CDR2 SYDVKM. The CDR3 runs to 15 residues. In DNA form, the CDR3 reads TGTGCCAGCAGTCCCCGACACGGGTTGGACAATGAGCAGTTCTTC. This translates into CASSPRHGLDNEQFF.

The chain combines TRBV20-1 with TRBJ2-3; D not resolved. V lost 3 bases and J 8 bases, leaving 6 bases between the germline ends. Germline assignment: CDR1 DFQATT and CDR2 SNEGSKA (reference sequence). The CDR3 has 10 amino acids. CDR3 nucleotides: TGCAGTGCTAGTACGGGTACGCAGTATTTT. Translation gives CSASTGTQYF.

The CDR3: CASSTGTSFSLETQYF. The DNA for the CDR3 is TGCGCCAGCAGCACCGGGACTAGCTTCTCTCTAGAGACCCAGTACTTC. The chain combines TRBV10-1 with TRBJ2-5, with 9 bases aligning to TRBD2. Trimming took 6 bases from V and 4 from J; bases not matched to a gene: 12. CDR1 WNHNN and CDR2 SYGVQD come from the germline V gene (reference sequence). There are 16 residues in the CDR3.

The gene calls are TRBV29-1 and TRBJ2-7; D perhaps matches TRBD1 (6 bases). V shed 7 bases and J shed 3 bases, with 10 bases lying between them. Germline CDR1 reads SQVTM; CDR2 reads ANQGSEA. The CDR3 contains 11 residues. In DNA, the CDR3 is TGCAGCGGGGGACAAAACTACGAGCAGTACTTC. Encoded protein: CSGGQNYEQYF.

The DNA for the CDR3 is TGCGCCAGCAGTGGGCAAGCGGGAGCGACAGATACGCAGTATTTT. This sequence encodes CASSGQAGATDTQYF. V and J are TRBV10-1 and TRBJ2-3, with 8 bases lining up with TRBD2. CDR1 and CDR2 (germline): WNHNN, SYGVQD (reference sequence). This CDR3 is built from 15 residues. After removal of 4 bases from V and 3 bases from J, the junction contained 6 bases not matched to a gene.